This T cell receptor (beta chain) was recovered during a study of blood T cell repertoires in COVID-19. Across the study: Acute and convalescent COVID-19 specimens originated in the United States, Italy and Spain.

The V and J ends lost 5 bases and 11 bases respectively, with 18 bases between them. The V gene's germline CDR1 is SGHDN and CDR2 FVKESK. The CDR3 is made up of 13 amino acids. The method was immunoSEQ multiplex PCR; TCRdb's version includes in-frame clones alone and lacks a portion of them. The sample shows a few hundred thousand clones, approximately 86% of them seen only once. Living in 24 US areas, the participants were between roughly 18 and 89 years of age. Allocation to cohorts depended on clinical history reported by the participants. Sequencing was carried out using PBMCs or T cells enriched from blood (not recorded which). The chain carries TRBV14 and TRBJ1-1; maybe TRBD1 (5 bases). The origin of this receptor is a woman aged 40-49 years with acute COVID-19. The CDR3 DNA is TGTGCCAGCAGCTCACAGGTAGGAGGGCCCGCTTTCTTT. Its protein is CASSSQVGGPAFF.